A single sample gave rise to the 24 T cell receptor beta chains below, sequenced in a study of T-cell reconstitution after alpha-beta-depleted transplantation in children. Unique molecular identifiers were incorporated into the prepared TCRbeta library. TCRdb reprocessed the PCR reads via MiXCR and lists one record per CDR3 protein. The table has about 200,000 distinct CDR3 sequences, just over 14% seen once; the top ten hold less than 15%. Sequencing used PBMCs from the stem cell graft donor, obtained from the stem cell graft. The source of these receptors is a human donor who donated a stem cell graft to a child with acute lymphoblastic leukemia.

The rearrangement uses TRBV5-1 and TRBJ2-3, with D tentatively TRBD2 (6 bases). V lost 4 bases, J lost 7 bases, and 22 bases lay in between. CDR3 size: 16 residues. Germline-derived CDR1 and CDR2 are SGHRS and YFSETQ. The CDR3 region is CASSPGDQPPTNTQYF. The CDR3 DNA is TGCGCCAGCAGCCCGGGGGACCAACCTCCCACGAATACGCAGTATTTT.

This clonotype was detected many times. The chain couples TRBV5-1 to TRBJ2-1; 11 nucleotides match TRBD2. Germline assignment: CDR1 SGHRS and CDR2 YFSETQ. Trimming took 4 bases from V and 9 from J; bases not matched to a gene: 9. The CDR3 loop spans 15 amino acids. The CDR3 DNA sequence: TGCGCCAGCAGCAACCCTGGCCTAGCGGGAGGTGAGCAGTTCTTC. This codes for CASSNPGLAGGEQFF.

This clonotype was observed many times. The rearrangement links TRBV11-2 to TRBJ2-6; a possible D gene is TRBD2 (6 bases). This CDR3 comprises 19 residues. The germline V gene has CDR1 SGHAT and CDR2 FQNNGV. With 3 bases removed from V and 0 bases from J, the gap between germline ends came to 18 bases. CDR3: CASSFRTISPHSGANVLTF. CDR3 coding DNA: TGTGCCAGCAGCTTCAGGACTATCTCACCCCACTCTGGGGCCAACGTCCTGACTTTC.

The chain couples TRBV6-1 to TRBJ1-4, with 8 bases identical to TRBD1. CDR1 is MNHNS and CDR2 is SASEGT in the germline V gene. Unmatched junction bases numbered 11, after V lost 6 bases and J lost 11 bases. The CDR3 contains 14 residues. The DNA for the CDR3 is TGTGCCAGCAGCCATGGACAGGGAGTCAGGAAACTGTTTTTT. This encodes CASSHGQGVRKLFF.

This clonotype was seen more than once but under ten times. The gene calls are TRBV5-1 and TRBJ2-7; D is perhaps TRBD1 or TRBD2 (5 bases each). The germline CDR1 and CDR2 sequences are SGHRS and YFSETQ. V was pared by 0 bases and J by 0 bases, with 13 bases between. The CDR3 has 16 amino acids. The CDR3 DNA reads as TGCGCCAGCAGCTTGGAGGGACGCCCGAGCTCCTACGAGCAGTACTTC. As protein: CASSLEGRPSSYEQYF. Using reference TRBV5-1 and TRBJ2-7 for the parts outside the CDR3, the full variable domain is KAGVTQTPRYLIKTRGQQVTLSCSPISGHRSVSWYQQTPGQGLQFLFEYFSETQRNKGNFPGRFSGRQFSNSRSEMNVSTLELGDSALYLCASSLEGRPSSYEQYFGPGTRLTVT.

This chain joins TRBV30 and TRBJ2-1; D is ambiguous. Germline assignment: CDR1 GTSNPN and CDR2 SVGIG (reference sequence). V lost 0 bases and J 15 bases, leaving 12 bases between the germline ends. The CDR3 spans 11 residues. As DNA, the CDR3 is TGTGCCTGGAGTGTATCTGCGTGGCTGTTCTTC. It codes for CAWSVSAWLFF. Based on the CDR3 plus reference TRBV30 and TRBJ2-1, the full variable domain is SQTIHQWPATLVQPVGSPLSLECTVEGTSNPNLYWYRQAAGRGLQLLFYSVGIGQISSEVPQNLSASRPQDRQFILSSKKLLLSDSGFYLCAWSVSAWLFFGPGTRLTVL.

This clonotype was seen more than once but under ten times. V is TRBV7-9 and J is TRBJ2-2, with unresolved D. The ends were cut back, 3 bases at V and 5 bases at J, with 13 bases in the middle. Germline V gives CDR1 SEHNR, CDR2 FQNEAQ (reference sequence). This CDR3 spans 15 amino acids. The CDR3 sequence is CASSFLEVGTGELFF. The CDR3 DNA follows: TGTGCCAGCAGCTTCCTAGAAGTTGGGACCGGGGAGCTGTTTTTT.

This clonotype was found many times. This rearrangement joins TRBV5-1 to TRBJ1-5, with a possible D match to TRBD1 (5 bases). This CDR3 has 15 residues. The germline V and J ends were trimmed by 0 bases and 7 bases, with 14 bases remaining between them. The germline gives CDR1 SGHRS, CDR2 YFSETQ. The CDR3 nucleotides are TGCGCCAGCAGCTTGGAGTGGGGAAGGGGCCAGCCCCAGCATTTT. Translated, it gives CASSLEWGRGQPQHF.

This clonotype was detected ten times or more. The chain has TRBV5-1 and TRBJ2-1; 10 nucleotides align to TRBD2. This CDR3 has 17 amino acids. J was trimmed by 8 bases and V by 0 bases; bases with no gene match: 11. Germline lookup yields CDR1 SGHRS and CDR2 YFSETQ. CDR3 sequence: CASSLDLASGSLYEQFF. The CDR3 DNA reads as TGCGCCAGCAGCTTGGATCTCGCTAGCGGGAGTCTATATGAGCAGTTCTTC.

This clonotype was seen a few times. The chain joins TRBV3-1 to TRBJ1-4; no reliable D call. Germline V CDR1 and CDR2: LGHDT, YNNKEL (reference sequence). V was pared by 3 bases and J by 8 bases, with 10 bases between. There are 13 residues in the CDR3. In nucleotides, the CDR3 is TGTGCCAGCAGCCACGGGCGGAGCGAAAAACTGTTTTTT. It yields the protein CASSHGRSEKLFF.

This clonotype was counted many times. This sequence joins TRBV5-1 and TRBJ2-1, with a weak D call TRBD2 (6 bases). The germline V and J ends were trimmed by 4 bases and 7 bases, with 6 bases remaining between them. From germline, CDR1 is SGHRS and CDR2 YFSETQ. CDR3 size: 11 residues. In DNA form, the CDR3 reads TGCGCCAGCAGCCTAGCGAATGAGCAGTTCTTC. Its translation is CASSLANEQFF.

This clonotype occurred many times. The rearrangement links TRBV11-3 to TRBJ1-2; maybe TRBD1 (5 bases). This CDR3 region has 12 residues. The germline gives CDR1 SGHNT, CDR2 YENEEA. V shed 6 bases and J shed 1 base, with 6 bases lying between them. CDR3 amino acids: CASRGDNYGYTF. The CDR3 DNA reads as TGTGCCAGCAGGGGGGATAACTATGGCTACACCTTC.

This clonotype was observed many times. The rearrangement uses TRBV16 and TRBJ2-7, with D perhaps matching TRBD2 (5 bases). Trimming pared 5 bases from V and 5 bases from J, leaving 13 bases between. The length of the CDR3 is 13 residues. Per germline, CDR1 KGHSY and CDR2 FQNENV. This chain's CDR3 is CASSFGLLDEQYF. In DNA form, the CDR3 reads TGTGCCAGCAGCTTCGGACTGCTGGACGAGCAGTACTTC. The full variable domain, in which reference TRBV16 and TRBJ2-7 provide the parts outside the CDR3, is GEEVAQTPKHLVRGEGQKAKLYCAPIKGHSYVFWYQQVLKNEFKFLISFQNENVFDETGMPKERFSAKCLPNSPCSLEIQATKLEDSAVYFCASSFGLLDEQYFGPGTRLTVT.

The sample holds many counts of this clonotype. The chain links TRBV12-3 or TRBV12-4 to TRBJ2-2; D is undetermined. V was shortened by 2 bases and J by 4 bases, with 14 bases between the two germline ends. The CDR3 length is 16 residues. The CDR3 DNA is TGTGCCAGCAGTTTACCTCGGTACCGCTCCACCGGGGAGCTGTTTTTT. Protein: CASSLPRYRSTGELFF.

This clonotype appeared many times. The chain couples TRBV5-1 to TRBJ1-2; D is uncertain. Germline assignment: CDR1 SGHRS and CDR2 YFSETQ. V lost 4 bases, J lost 2 bases, and 12 bases lay in between. This CDR3 comprises 14 residues. The CDR3 region has the DNA TGCGCCAGCAGCGCGTCGGGAGGGAACTATGGCTACACCTTC. Amino acid sequence: CASSASGGNYGYTF.

The V call is TRBV5-1, the J call TRBJ1-1; D not resolved. Trimming left V 3 bases short and J 5 bases short, with 20 bases between. The CDR3 is 16 amino acids. Germline CDR1 and CDR2: SGHRS and YFSETQ. As DNA, the CDR3 is TGCGCCAGCAGCTCGGGTGAGGGTGTAAAGGGAACTGAAGCTTTCTTT. Its protein product is CASSSGEGVKGTEAFF.

The V call is TRBV6-1, the J call TRBJ2-7, with D perhaps matching TRBD1 or TRBD2 (5 bases each). This CDR3 region has 15 residues. The germline gives CDR1 MNHNS, CDR2 SASEGT. Trimming took off 8 bases at V and 0 bases at J, with 17 bases between the two ends. The CDR3 protein is CASSSLRGYSYEQYF. CDR3 nucleotide sequence: TGTGCCAGCTCCTCCTTACGGGGCTACTCCTACGAGCAGTACTTC.

This chain uses TRBV3-1 with TRBJ2-1; TRBD2 matches at 7 bases. CDR1 is LGHDT and CDR2 is YNNKEL in the germline V gene (reference sequence). The CDR3 sequence is 16 residues long. The V gene end was trimmed by 0 bases and the J gene end by 3 bases; junction bases not matched to a gene: 5. The DNA of the CDR3 is TGTGCCAGCAGCCAAGAATCGCCTAGCGGCTACAATGAGCAGTTCTTC. Translated, it gives CASSQESPSGYNEQFF.

This clonotype has at least ten counts. The chain couples TRBV5-1 to TRBJ2-7; D assignment may be TRBD1 or TRBD2 (5 bases each). Trimming shortened V by 4 bases and J by 0 bases, and 14 bases separated the two germline ends. Germline values: CDR1 SGHRS, CDR2 YFSETQ. The CDR3 loop spans 15 amino acids. This CDR3 is CASSQNGASSYEQYF. The CDR3 DNA follows: TGCGCCAGCAGCCAAAACGGGGCCAGCTCCTACGAGCAGTACTTC.

This clonotype showed up many times. The chain has TRBV5-1 and TRBJ1-2; TRBD1 might be the D (6 bases). Germline CDR1 SGHRS, CDR2 YFSETQ. V dropped 5 bases and J dropped 7 bases, with 15 bases sitting between them. The CDR3 extends over 13 amino acids. Written as DNA, the CDR3 is TGCGCCAGCAGGGATGGACAGATCCCTGGCTACACCTTC. It yields the protein CASRDGQIPGYTF.

This clonotype was recorded many times. This chain links TRBV10-3 with TRBJ2-1; D is possibly TRBD2 (6 bases). The CDR3 is 12 residues long. Trimming shortened V by 6 bases and J by 14 bases, and 17 bases separated the two germline ends. Germline CDR1 reads ENHRY; CDR2 reads SYGVKD. CDR3: CAIRTNSGRKFF. CDR3 nucleotide sequence: TGTGCCATCAGGACGAATAGCGGTAGGAAGTTCTTC.

The gene calls are TRBV5-5 and TRBJ1-4; D is possibly TRBD1 (5 bases). Between the trimmed V and J ends, which lost 3 bases and 8 bases, there was a span of 20 bases. From germline, CDR1 is SGHKS and CDR2 YYEKEE (reference sequence). The CDR3 loop spans 16 amino acids. In nucleotides, the CDR3 is TGTGCCAGCAGCTCGACGAGCAGGGTGGAGGGGGAAAAACTGTTTTTT. Translating it yields CASSSTSRVEGEKLFF. Variable domain in full (rest from reference TRBV5-5 and TRBJ1-4): DAGVTQSPTHLIKTRGQQVTLRCSPISGHKSVSWYQQVLGQGPQFIFQYYEKEERGRGNFPDRFSARQFPNYSSELNVNALLLGDSALYLCASSSTSRVEGEKLFFGSGTQLSVL.

About this clonotype: The CDR3 end shows no conserved phenylalanine or tryptophan, and so a read error is likely. The chain carries TRBV7-8 and TRBJ1-1; 8 nucleotides match TRBD1. With V trimmed by 7 bases and J by 4 bases, 8 bases remained unmatched. This CDR3 is built from 14 residues. Germline loops: CDR1 SGHVS, CDR2 FQNEAQ. The CDR3 protein is CASTVGQGTTEAFL. In nucleotides, the CDR3 is TGTGCCAGCACCGTCGGACAGGGAACCACTGAAGCTTTCTTA.

The gene calls are TRBV20-1 and TRBJ2-6; D could derive from TRBD1 or TRBD2 (5 bases each). Trimming took 2 bases from V and 0 from J, leaving 14 bases between them. The CDR3 is made up of 17 amino acids. The germline V gene encodes CDR1 DFQATT and CDR2 SNEGSKA (reference sequence). Here the CDR3 reads CSARSPFGTSGANVLTF. The CDR3 DNA is TGCAGTGCTAGATCCCCGTTTGGGACCTCTGGGGCCAACGTCCTGACTTTC.